A selection of T cell receptor beta chains follows, all from one sample in a study of identical twins. MiXCR was run by TCRdb on the 5' RACE reads, yielding one entry per CDR3 protein. The repertoire holds about 720,000 distinct CDR3 sequences, with roughly 8% as singletons. This sample also appeared in a second study, on yellow fever vaccine responses in identical twins.

Sequencing was done on a sample of PBMCs. The receptors stem from a woman younger than 30 in good health. Each CDR3 is given with its conserved first and last residue. The D gene is left open where the match is weak. Not all rows give a size; the values are once, few, many and, for expanded clones, a class.

size	V	J	D	DNA	CDR3
few	TRBV20-1	TRBJ2-7	TRBD2	TGCAGTGCTAGAGAGCGGGGGGCCGCCTACGAGCAGTACTTC	CSARERGAAYEQYF
few	TRBV29-1	TRBJ2-3	TRBD2	TGCAGCGTTGATGGACTAGCGGGGGCCGTCACAGATACGCAGTATTTT	CSVDGLAGAVTDTQYF
many	TRBV4-2	TRBJ2-3	TRBD2	TGTGCCAGCAGCCAAGAAGTCGGACTAGCGACCCGAGGAGATACGCAGTATTTT	CASSQEVGLATRGDTQYF
-	TRBV11-2	TRBJ2-6	-	TGTGCCAGCAGCTTAGAGCTAACAGGGGCCAACGTCCTGACTTTC	CASSLELTGANVLTF
many	TRBV15	TRBJ2-1	-	TGTGCCACCAGCAGATGGCCTAAAACAGGGCAGGCCTACAATGAGCAGTTCTTC	CATSRWPKTGQAYNEQFF
-	TRBV6-5	TRBJ2-1	TRBD2	TGTGCCAGCAGTTCCTCCCTAGGCGGGGGGAGGTACAATGAGCAGTTCTTC	CASSSSLGGGRYNEQFF
few	TRBV18	TRBJ2-7	TRBD1	TGTGCCAGCTCACCGGGACAGGCACTTTACGAGCAGTACTTC	CASSPGQALYEQYF
-	TRBV20-1	TRBJ2-7	TRBD1	TGCAGTGCTAGAGCACGGGACAGGGGAACCTACGAGCAGTACTTC	CSARARDRGTYEQYF
-	TRBV4-2	TRBJ2-1	TRBD2	TGTGCCAGCAGCGCTGGCCGGGACTATCCAAACAATGAGCAGTTCTTC	CASSAGRDYPNNEQFF
many	TRBV20-1	TRBJ2-5	-	TGCAGTGCTAGGACAGATCAAGAGACCCAGTACTTC	CSARTDQETQYF
few	TRBV6-5	TRBJ1-1	TRBD1	TGTGCCAGCAGTTTCGGGACAGACTACACTGAAGCTTTCTTT	CASSFGTDYTEAFF
many	TRBV12-3/TRBV12-4	TRBJ2-1	TRBD2	TGTGCCAGCAGTAGAGGACTAGATTCCTACAATGAGCAGTTCTTC	CASSRGLDSYNEQFF
few	TRBV12-3/TRBV12-4	TRBJ2-3	-	TGTGCCAGCAGCGCTTCGGGGCGCCAATTCACAGATACGCAGTATTTT	CASSASGRQFTDTQYF
few	TRBV28	TRBJ2-5	TRBD2	TGTGCCAGCAGCTCAACGCTAGCGGGGGGGAACCAAGAGACCCAGTACTTC	CASSSTLAGGNQETQYF
many	TRBV7-3	TRBJ2-1	TRBD1	TGTGCCAGCAGTTTAGGGGGCCCCAATGAGCAGTTCTTC	CASSLGGPNEQFF
many	TRBV29-1	TRBJ1-2	-	TGCAGCGTTGAAGAAAGCGGAGGCTATGGCTACACCTTC	CSVEESGGYGYTF
many	TRBV5-1	TRBJ2-3	-	TGTGCCAGCAGCTTAGCGTCCGATACGCAGTATTTT	CASSLASDTQYF
-	TRBV4-3	TRBJ1-2	TRBD1	TGCGCCAGCAGCCAAGTTCTAGGGACAGGCTATGGCTACACCTTC	CASSQVLGTGYGYTF
-	TRBV7-3	TRBJ2-1	-	TGTGCCAGCAGCTTACAGCCTCAATACGAGCAGTTCTTC	CASSLQPQYEQFF
few	TRBV2	TRBJ1-6	TRBD1	TGTGCCAGCTGGCCGGGACAGTTGGTAATGGGAGCACCCCTCCACTTT	CASWPGQLVMGAPLHF
-	TRBV12-3/TRBV12-4	TRBJ1-1	-	TGTGCCAGCAGGTTTAGGGCCGGCAGGGCGACTGAAGCTTTCTTT	CASRFRAGRATEAFF
many	TRBV12-3/TRBV12-4	TRBJ1-5	TRBD1	TGTGCCAGCAGTCCTGACAGGGGGCCGGAACAGCCCCAGCATTTT	CASSPDRGPEQPQHF
-	TRBV4-3	TRBJ2-1	-	TGCGCCAGCAGCCAAGATGGTTCGGCTAGCGAGATCTACAATGAGCAGTTCTTC	CASSQDGSASEIYNEQFF
-	TRBV7-6	TRBJ2-1	-	TGTGCCAGCAGCTTCAACCAGTACAGGGATCTCTCCTACAATGAGCAGTTCTTC	CASSFNQYRDLSYNEQFF
few	TRBV6-1	TRBJ1-1	-	TGTGCCATCGAGACATACAATCTAAGCGGGTATGAAGCTTTCTTT	CAIETYNLSGYEAFF
-	TRBV6-5	TRBJ1-3	-	TGTGCCAGCAGTTACGACAGCATCTCTGGAAACACCATATATTTT	CASSYDSISGNTIYF
-	TRBV20-1	TRBJ2-1	-	TGCAGTGCAACCCCTCAGGCTATCAGCTACAATGAGCAGTTCTTC	CSATPQAISYNEQFF
-	TRBV3-1	TRBJ1-2	-	TGTGCCAGCAGCCAAGAAGGAGGTGAAGGCTACACCTTC	CASSQEGGEGYTF
few	TRBV2	TRBJ2-1	TRBD2	TGTGCCAGCAGTGGGAACGGGGGGGGGGCCAAGCAGTTCTTC	CASSGNGGGAKQFF
few	TRBV4-3	TRBJ2-3	TRBD1	TGCGCCAGCAGCCAATACAGGGGTGGGGATACGCAGTATTTT	CASSQYRGGDTQYF
few	TRBV12-3/TRBV12-4	TRBJ1-5	-	TGTGCCAGCAGTTGGACGGGCCTAAATCAGCCCCAGCATTTT	CASSWTGLNQPQHF
-	TRBV27	TRBJ2-7	-	TGTGCCAGCAGTATCCAGGGGAGCCACGAGCAGTACTTC	CASSIQGSHEQYF
few	TRBV4-2	TRBJ2-4	-	TGTGCCAGCAGCCAATCTGGCCAGGGCAAAAACATTCAGTACTTC	CASSQSGQGKNIQYF
few	TRBV15	TRBJ2-7	TRBD1	TGTGCCACCAGCAGAACGGGACAGGGGGCCTACGAGCAGTACTTC	CATSRTGQGAYEQYF
many	TRBV20-1	TRBJ2-5	-	TGCAGTCCGAGACCGGGGATGGAGACCCAGTACTTC	CSPRPGMETQYF
-	TRBV5-5	TRBJ2-7	-	TGTGCCAGCGATACAACGTGGCAGGGGTCCTACGAGCAGTACTTC	CASDTTWQGSYEQYF
-	TRBV5-1	TRBJ2-1	TRBD1	TGCGCCAGCAGCATAAACAGGGGGTCCAACAATGAGCAGTTCTTC	CASSINRGSNNEQFF
-	TRBV5-1	TRBJ2-5	TRBD1	TGCGCCAGCAGCTTGGCACCCGGGACAGGAACTCAAGAGACCCAGTACTTC	CASSLAPGTGTQETQYF
few	TRBV6-5	TRBJ2-3	TRBD2	TGTGCCAGCAGTTACGGGGGGGATGCAATCACAGATACGCAGTATTTT	CASSYGGDAITDTQYF
many	TRBV28	TRBJ1-1	-	TGTGCCAGCAGTCTTTCAAGCGCCGGACAGAAGGAAGCTTTCTTT	CASSLSSAGQKEAFF
few	TRBV10-3	TRBJ2-7	-	TGTGCCATCAGTGGGGGAGGGGGGCCCTACGAGCAGTACTTC	CAISGGGGPYEQYF
-	TRBV29-1	TRBJ1-1	-	TGCAGCGCCCCAGGTGAAGCTTTCTTT	CSAPGEAFF
few	TRBV2	TRBJ2-1	TRBD2	TGTGCCAGCAGGGGGACTAGCGGGGAGTACAATGAGCAGTTCTTC	CASRGTSGEYNEQFF
once	TRBV5-1	TRBJ2-1	-	TGCGCCAGCCAACTAGGGCCGCCCAATGAGCAGTTCTTC	CASQLGPPNEQFF
many	TRBV19	TRBJ2-7	-	TGTGCCAGTAGTATTGGACAGTCCTACGAGCAGTACTTC	CASSIGQSYEQYF